What follows are 17 T cell receptor beta chains derived from one specimen sequenced in a study of T cells in Graves' hyperthyroidism and ophthalmopathy. RNA transcripts served as the template for amplifying TCR beta CDR3 regions. Initially, a first-round RT-PCR of the TCR CDR3 employed the HTBI primer set. TCRdb reprocessed the multiplex PCR reads via MiXCR and lists one record per CDR3 protein. The repertoire holds about 580,000 distinct CDR3 sequences, with 35% to 55% as singletons. The sample comprised peripheral blood or thyroid tissue (not recorded which). All receptors come from a woman aged 18-29 years with Graves' hyperthyroidism.

This clonotype was counted ten times or more. The J gene is TRBJ1-1, the V gene TRBV20-1, with a tentative D call TRBD1 (5 bases). V lost 6 bases to trimming and J lost 4 bases, with 9 bases between them. The CDR3 runs to 11 residues. In germline, CDR1 is DFQATT, CDR2 SNEGSKA (reference sequence). CDR3 sequence: CSAGAGTEAFF. The CDR3 nucleotides read TGCAGTGCCGGGGCGGGCACTGAAGCTTTCTTT.

The count of this clonotype is one. Here the CDR3 reads CSAGDILDTGELFF. CDR3 sequence (DNA): TGCAGTGCCGGGGACATCCTGGACACCGGGGAGCTGTTTTTT. The chain is built from TRBV20-1 and TRBJ2-2; perhaps TRBD1 as D (6 bases). There are 14 residues in the CDR3. The germline V gene has CDR1 DFQATT and CDR2 SNEGSKA (reference sequence). Trimming took 6 bases from V and 3 from J, leaving 14 bases between them.

At least ten counts were recorded for this clonotype. At one end the junction does not follow the germline gene, possibly because of a read error. J is TRBJ1-1 and V is TRBV20-1, with D maybe TRBD1 (5 bases). Germline V gene sequence: CDR1 DFQATT, CDR2 SNEGSKA (reference sequence). The CDR3 length is 15 residues. The CDR3 coding sequence is TGCAGTGCTCGAGAAGCGGGGGTGGGGAACACTGAAGCTTTCTTT. Its translation: CSAREAGVGNTEAFF.

This clonotype came up once. This CDR3 reads CASSDRRGDLGNTF. The CDR3 DNA reads TGTGCCAGCAGCGATCGCCGGGGAGACTTAGGAAACACCTTC. V is TRBV7-9 and J is TRBJ1-2; no firm D call. V was pared by 5 bases and J by 12 bases, with 22 bases between. Germline loops: CDR1 SEHNR, CDR2 FQNEAQ (reference sequence). The CDR3 is made up of 14 amino acids.

A remark on this clonotype: A much larger clone sits a single nucleotide away, making a read error possible. This chain links TRBV7-9 with TRBJ1-5, with 7 bases matching TRBD1. The CDR3 runs 17 residues. Germline values: CDR1 SEHNR, CDR2 FQNEAQ (reference sequence). V lost 4 bases to trimming and J lost 5 bases; unmatched junction nucleotides: 14. DNA for the CDR3: TGTGCCAGCAGCTCAGTAGGGTCACAGGGGATTTATCAGCCCCAGCATTTT. It encodes CASSSVGSQGIYQPQHF.

This clonotype appeared a single time. The chain uses TRBV30 and TRBJ2-7, with D unresolved. Per germline, CDR1 GTSNPN and CDR2 SVGIG (reference sequence). V lost 7 bases and J lost 5, with 18 bases in between. This CDR3 spans 13 amino acids. The CDR3 region has the DNA TGTGCCTTACTCTTGGGCAGTACGCACGAGCAGTACTTC. Protein: CALLLGSTHEQYF.

This clonotype was detected once. The junction differs from germline at one of its ends, possibly a read error. The rearrangement joins TRBV5-1 to TRBJ2-5; 7 nucleotides line up with TRBD2. Germline V gene sequence: CDR1 SGHRS, CDR2 YFSETQ. The CDR3 sequence is 14 residues long. The CDR3: CASSPLVWEGTQYF. The CDR3 DNA follows: TGTGCCAGCAGCCCCTTGGTGTGGGAGGGGACCCAGTACTTC.

J is TRBJ2-2 and V is TRBV9; D ambiguous. CDR3 length: 16 amino acids. Germline V gene data show CDR1 as SGDLS and CDR2 as YYNGEE. V lost 7 bases, J lost 0 bases, and 16 bases lay in between. CDR3 protein: CASSPFQETNTGELFF. The CDR3 DNA reads as TGTGCCAGCTCACCGTTCCAGGAAACGAACACCGGGGAGCTGTTTTTT. Variable domain in full (rest from reference TRBV9 and TRBJ2-2): DSGVTQTPKHLITATGQRVTLRCSPRSGDLSVYWYQQSLDQGLQFLIQYYNGEERAKGNILERFSAQQFPDLHSELNLSSLELGDSALYFCASSPFQETNTGELFFGEGSRLTVL.

This clonotype was picked up many times. V usage is TRBV19 and J usage is TRBJ1-2; no firm D call. Germline lookup yields CDR1 LNHDA and CDR2 SQIVND (reference sequence). The CDR3 is made up of 13 amino acids. Trimming removed 9 bases at V and 3 bases at J, with 14 bases between. CDR3 sequence reads: CASQRPGDYGYTF. The CDR3 DNA is TGTGCCAGCCAGAGGCCTGGGGACTATGGCTACACCTTC.

This clonotype was counted ten times or more. The rearrangement uses TRBV6-5 and TRBJ1-2; D uncertain. The length of the CDR3 is 15 residues. CDR1 is MNHEY, CDR2 SVGAGI, per germline. V lost 0 bases and J 3 bases, leaving 11 bases between the germline ends. The CDR3 bases are TGTGCCAGCAGTTACTCGTGGCGGAATGACTATGGCTACACCTTC. This sequence encodes CASSYSWRNDYGYTF.

This rearrangement joins TRBV24-1 to TRBJ1-5; D is undetermined. The V and J ends lost 4 bases and 14 bases respectively, with 14 bases between them. The CDR3 has 12 residues. Per the germline V gene, CDR1 is KGHDR and CDR2 is SFDVKD. The CDR3 coding sequence is TGTGCCACCAGTGACCCCGGGAGCAATGAGCATTTT. The encoded protein is CATSDPGSNEHF.

As to this clonotype: A much bigger clone sits one base away, suggesting this may be a read error. This CDR3 is missing its conserved last phenylalanine or tryptophan, likely due to a read error. The V gene is TRBV7-3, the J gene TRBJ2-7; 11 bases match TRBD1. CDR3 size: 15 residues. The germline V gene encodes CDR1 SGHTA and CDR2 FQGTGA. J lost 4 bases, V lost 2 bases, and 4 bases had no gene match. The CDR3 DNA reads as TGTGCCAGCAGCTTAGCGGGACAGGGGGTTTACGAGCAGTACCTC. It is translated as CASSLAGQGVYEQYL.

This rearrangement joins TRBV7-9 to TRBJ1-4; perhaps TRBD1 as D (6 bases). Germline CDR1 is SEHNR and CDR2 is FQNEAQ (reference sequence). V lost 5 bases, J lost 4 bases, and 23 bases lay in between. CDR3 size: 18 residues. This CDR3 is CASSRWTSGGGLNEKLFF. CDR3 in DNA: TGTGCCAGCAGCCGCTGGACTAGCGGGGGGGGGCTTAATGAAAAACTGTTTTTT.

This clonotype came up many times. The chain couples TRBV4-1 to TRBJ2-7; D is undetermined. Between the trimmed V and J ends, which lost 4 bases and 4 bases, there was a span of 14 bases. Germline-derived CDR1 and CDR2 are MGHRA and YSYEKL. This CDR3 has 14 residues. The CDR3 sequence is CASSPALHSYEQYF. The CDR3 coding sequence is TGCGCCAGCAGCCCCGCGCTGCACTCTTACGAGCAGTACTTC.

This clonotype was picked up one time. The CDR3 sequence: CASSYRGGETQYF. As DNA, the CDR3 is TGTGCCAGCAGTTACCGGGGGGGCGAGACCCAGTACTTC. The chain employs TRBV6-6 and TRBJ2-5; 8 bases match TRBD2. Germline V gene sequence: CDR1 MNHNY, CDR2 SVGAGI (reference sequence). V gave up 2 bases and J gave up 5 bases; unmatched junction bases: 1. The CDR3 has 13 amino acids.

This clonotype was counted ten times or more. The CDR3 DNA follows: TGTGCCAGCAGGTCAGGATTTCGTGGAGAGACCCAGTACTTC. This encodes CASRSGFRGETQYF. This rearrangement joins TRBV6-5 to TRBJ2-5; no clear D gene. The CDR3 is 14 amino acids. The ends were cut back, 6 bases at V and 4 bases at J, with 15 bases in the middle. Germline assignment: CDR1 MNHEY and CDR2 SVGAGI.

The chain is built from TRBV7-3 and TRBJ1-4; 10 bases align to TRBD1. This CDR3 is 18 amino acids long. Germline lookup yields CDR1 SGHTA and CDR2 FQGTGA. V lost 5 bases, J lost 0 bases, and 9 bases stayed unmatched. DNA of the CDR3: TGTGCCAGCAGCCCTGACACCGGGACAGGGGCAACTAATGAAAAACTGTTTTTT. Translating it yields CASSPDTGTGATNEKLFF.